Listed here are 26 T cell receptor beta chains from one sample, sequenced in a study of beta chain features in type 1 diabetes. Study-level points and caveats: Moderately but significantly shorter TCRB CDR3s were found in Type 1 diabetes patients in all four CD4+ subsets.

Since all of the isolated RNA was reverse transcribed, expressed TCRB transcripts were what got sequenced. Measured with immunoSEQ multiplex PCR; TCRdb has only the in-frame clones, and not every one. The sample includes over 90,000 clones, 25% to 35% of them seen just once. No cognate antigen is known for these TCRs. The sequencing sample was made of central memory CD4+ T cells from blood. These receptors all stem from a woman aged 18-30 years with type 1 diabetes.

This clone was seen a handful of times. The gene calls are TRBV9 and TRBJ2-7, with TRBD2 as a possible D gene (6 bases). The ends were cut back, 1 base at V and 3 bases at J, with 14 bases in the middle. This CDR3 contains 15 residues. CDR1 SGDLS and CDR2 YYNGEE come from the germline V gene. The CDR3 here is CASSVTWDSFYEQYF. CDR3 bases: TGTGCCAGCAGCGTAACCTGGGACTCCTTCTACGAGCAGTACTTC.

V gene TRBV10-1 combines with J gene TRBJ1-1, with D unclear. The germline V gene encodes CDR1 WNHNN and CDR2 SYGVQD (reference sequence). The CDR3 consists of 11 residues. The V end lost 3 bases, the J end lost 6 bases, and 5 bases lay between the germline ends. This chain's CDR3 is CASSDSPEAFF. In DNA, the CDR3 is TGCGCCAGCAGTGATAGCCCTGAAGCTTTCTTT.

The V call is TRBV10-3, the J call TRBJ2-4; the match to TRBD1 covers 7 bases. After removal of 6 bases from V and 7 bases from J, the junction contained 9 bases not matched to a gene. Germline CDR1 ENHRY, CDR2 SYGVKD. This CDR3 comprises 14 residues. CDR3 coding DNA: TGTGCCATCAGACCGGACAGGCAGGGGAACATTCAGTACTTC. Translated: CAIRPDRQGNIQYF.

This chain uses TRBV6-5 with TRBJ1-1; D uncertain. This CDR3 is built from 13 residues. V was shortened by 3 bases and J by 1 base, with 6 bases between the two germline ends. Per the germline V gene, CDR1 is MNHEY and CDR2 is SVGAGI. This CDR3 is CASSYWANTEAFF. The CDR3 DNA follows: TGTGCCAGCAGTTATTGGGCGAACACTGAAGCTTTCTTT.

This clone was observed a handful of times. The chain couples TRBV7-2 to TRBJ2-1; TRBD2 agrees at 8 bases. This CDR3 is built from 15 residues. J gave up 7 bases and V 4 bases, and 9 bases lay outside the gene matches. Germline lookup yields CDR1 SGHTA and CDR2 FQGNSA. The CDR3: CASSSAGTRLNEQFF. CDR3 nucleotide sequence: TGTGCCAGCAGCTCCGCCGGGACTAGACTAAATGAGCAGTTCTTC.

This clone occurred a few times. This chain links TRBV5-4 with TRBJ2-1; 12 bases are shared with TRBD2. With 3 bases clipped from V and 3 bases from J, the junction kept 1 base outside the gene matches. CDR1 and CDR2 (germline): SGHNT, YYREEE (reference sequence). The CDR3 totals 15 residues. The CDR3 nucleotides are TGTGCCAGCAGCTCGACTAGCGGGAGCTACAATGAGCAGTTCTTC. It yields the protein CASSSTSGSYNEQFF.

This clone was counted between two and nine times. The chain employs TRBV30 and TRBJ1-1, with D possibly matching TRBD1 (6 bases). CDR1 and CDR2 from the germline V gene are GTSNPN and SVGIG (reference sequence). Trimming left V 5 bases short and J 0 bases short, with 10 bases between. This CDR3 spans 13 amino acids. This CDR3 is CAWGGQLNTEAFF. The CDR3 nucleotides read TGTGCCTGGGGTGGACAGTTGAACACTGAAGCTTTCTTT.

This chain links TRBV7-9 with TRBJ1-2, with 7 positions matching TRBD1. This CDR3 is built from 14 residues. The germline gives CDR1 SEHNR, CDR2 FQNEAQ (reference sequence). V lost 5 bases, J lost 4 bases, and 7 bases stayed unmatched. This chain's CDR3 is CASSPGQTIYGYTF. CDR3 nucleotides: TGTGCCAGCAGCCCGGGACAGACCATCTATGGCTACACCTTC.

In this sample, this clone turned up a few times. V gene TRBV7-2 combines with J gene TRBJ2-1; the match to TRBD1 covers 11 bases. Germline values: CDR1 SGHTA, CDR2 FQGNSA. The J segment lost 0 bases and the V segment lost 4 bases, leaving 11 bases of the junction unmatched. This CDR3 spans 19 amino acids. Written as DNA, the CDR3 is TGTGCCAGCAGCTCCGCCGGGACAGGGGGGATCGGCTCCTACAATGAGCAGTTCTTC. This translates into CASSSAGTGGIGSYNEQFF.

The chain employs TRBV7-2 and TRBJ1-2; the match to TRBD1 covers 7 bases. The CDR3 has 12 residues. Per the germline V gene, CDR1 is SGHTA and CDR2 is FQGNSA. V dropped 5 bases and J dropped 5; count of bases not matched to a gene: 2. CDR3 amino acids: CASSPGGYGYTF. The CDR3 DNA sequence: TGTGCCAGCAGCCCAGGGGGATATGGCTACACCTTC.

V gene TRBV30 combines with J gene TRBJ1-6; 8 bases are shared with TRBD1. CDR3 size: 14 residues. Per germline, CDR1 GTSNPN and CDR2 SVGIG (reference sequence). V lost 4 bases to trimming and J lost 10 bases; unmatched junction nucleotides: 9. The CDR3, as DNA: TGTGCCTGGACCCGGACAGGGTCGGGGTCACCCCTCCACTTT. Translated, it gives CAWTRTGSGSPLHF.

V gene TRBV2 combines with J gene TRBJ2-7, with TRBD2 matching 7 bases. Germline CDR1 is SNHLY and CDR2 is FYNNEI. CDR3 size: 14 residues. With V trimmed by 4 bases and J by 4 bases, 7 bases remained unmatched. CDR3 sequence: CASSVDGGGYEQYF. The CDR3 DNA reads TGTGCCAGCAGTGTGGATGGGGGGGGGTACGAGCAGTACTTC.

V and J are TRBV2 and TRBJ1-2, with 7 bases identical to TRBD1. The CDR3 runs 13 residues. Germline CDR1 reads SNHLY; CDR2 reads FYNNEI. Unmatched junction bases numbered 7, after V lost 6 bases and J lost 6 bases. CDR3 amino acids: CASSRTDRDGYTF. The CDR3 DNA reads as TGTGCCAGCAGCCGAACTGACAGGGATGGCTACACCTTC.

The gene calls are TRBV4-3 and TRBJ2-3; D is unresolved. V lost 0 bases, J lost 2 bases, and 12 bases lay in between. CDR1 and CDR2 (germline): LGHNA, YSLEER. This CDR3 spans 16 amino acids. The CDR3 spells CASSQDFWQSTDTQYF. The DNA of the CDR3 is TGCGCCAGCAGCCAAGATTTTTGGCAGTCCACAGATACGCAGTATTTT.

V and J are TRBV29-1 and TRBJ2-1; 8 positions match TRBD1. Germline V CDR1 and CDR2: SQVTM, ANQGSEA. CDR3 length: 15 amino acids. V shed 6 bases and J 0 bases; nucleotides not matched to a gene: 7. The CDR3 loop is CSVTGAGGSYNEQFF. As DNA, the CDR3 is TGCAGCGTGACAGGGGCAGGGGGCTCCTACAATGAGCAGTTCTTC.

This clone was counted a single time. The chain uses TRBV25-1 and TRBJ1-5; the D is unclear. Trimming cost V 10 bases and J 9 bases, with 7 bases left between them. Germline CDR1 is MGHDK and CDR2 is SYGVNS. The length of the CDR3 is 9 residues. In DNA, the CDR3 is TGTGCCAACGGCGGGCCCCAGCATTTT. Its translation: CANGGPQHF.

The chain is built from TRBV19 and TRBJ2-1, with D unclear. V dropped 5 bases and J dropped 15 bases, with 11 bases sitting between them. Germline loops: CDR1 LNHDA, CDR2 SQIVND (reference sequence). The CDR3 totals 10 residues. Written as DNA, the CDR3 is TGTGCCAGTAGTTCGGTGCGGCTGTTCTTC. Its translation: CASSSVRLFF.

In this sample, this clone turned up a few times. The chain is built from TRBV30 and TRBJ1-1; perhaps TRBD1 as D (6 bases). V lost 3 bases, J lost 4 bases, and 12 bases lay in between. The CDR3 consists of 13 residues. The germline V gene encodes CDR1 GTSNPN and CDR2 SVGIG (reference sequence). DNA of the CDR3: TGTGCCTGGAGCAGAGGGGGGGGCACTGAAGCTTTCTTT. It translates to CAWSRGGGTEAFF.

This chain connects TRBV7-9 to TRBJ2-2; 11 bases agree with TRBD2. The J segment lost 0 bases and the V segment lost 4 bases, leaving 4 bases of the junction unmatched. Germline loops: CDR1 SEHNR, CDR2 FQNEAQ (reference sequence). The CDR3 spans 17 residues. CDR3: CASSSLAGGANTGELFF. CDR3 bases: TGTGCCAGCAGCTCGTTAGCGGGAGGGGCGAACACCGGGGAGCTGTTTTTT.

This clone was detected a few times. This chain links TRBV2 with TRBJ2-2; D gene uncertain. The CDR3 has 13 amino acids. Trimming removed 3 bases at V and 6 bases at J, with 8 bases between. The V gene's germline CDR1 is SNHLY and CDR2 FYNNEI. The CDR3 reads CASSEIVPGELFF. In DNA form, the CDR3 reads TGTGCCAGCAGTGAGATAGTGCCCGGGGAGCTGTTTTTT.

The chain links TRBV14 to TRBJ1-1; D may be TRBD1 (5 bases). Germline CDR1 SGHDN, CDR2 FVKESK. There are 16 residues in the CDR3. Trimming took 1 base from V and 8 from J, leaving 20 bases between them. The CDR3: CASSQVGDEVPREAFF. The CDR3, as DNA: TGTGCCAGCAGCCAAGTAGGGGATGAGGTCCCGAGGGAAGCTTTCTTT.

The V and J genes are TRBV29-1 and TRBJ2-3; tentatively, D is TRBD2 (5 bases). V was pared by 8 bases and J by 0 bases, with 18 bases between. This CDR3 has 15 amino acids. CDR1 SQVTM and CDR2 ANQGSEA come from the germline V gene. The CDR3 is CSSSKPGTSTDTQYF. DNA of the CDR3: TGCAGCTCCTCCAAACCGGGAACTAGCACAGATACGCAGTATTTT.

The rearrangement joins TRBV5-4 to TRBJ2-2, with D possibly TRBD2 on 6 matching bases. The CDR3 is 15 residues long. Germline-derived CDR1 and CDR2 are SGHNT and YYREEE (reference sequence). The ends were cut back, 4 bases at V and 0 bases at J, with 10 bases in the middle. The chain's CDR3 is CASSPGGTNTGELFF. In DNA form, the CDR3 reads TGTGCCAGCAGCCCGGGCGGGACGAACACCGGGGAGCTGTTTTTT.

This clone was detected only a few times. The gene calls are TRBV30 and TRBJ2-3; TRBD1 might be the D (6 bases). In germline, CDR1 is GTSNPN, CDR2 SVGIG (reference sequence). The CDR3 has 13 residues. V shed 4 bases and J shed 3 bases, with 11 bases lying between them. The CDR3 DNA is TGTGCCTGGAAACAGGGATTAACAGATACGCAGTATTTT. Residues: CAWKQGLTDTQYF.

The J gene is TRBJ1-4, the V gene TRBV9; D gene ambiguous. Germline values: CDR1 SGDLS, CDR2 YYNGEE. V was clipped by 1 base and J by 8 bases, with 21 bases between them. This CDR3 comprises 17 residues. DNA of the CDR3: TGTGCCAGCAGCGTATCGGCCTCGTTGAGGGCTGGGGAAAAACTGTTTTTT. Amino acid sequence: CASSVSASLRAGEKLFF.

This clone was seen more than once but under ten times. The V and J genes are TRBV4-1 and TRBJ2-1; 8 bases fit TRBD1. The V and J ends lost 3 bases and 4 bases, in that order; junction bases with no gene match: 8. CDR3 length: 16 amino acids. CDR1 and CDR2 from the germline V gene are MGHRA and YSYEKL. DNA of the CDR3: TGCGCCAGCAGCCATAAACAGGGGGATCGTTACAATGAGCAGTTCTTC. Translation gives CASSHKQGDRYNEQFF.